This record concerns one TCR beta chain sequence. Its antigen is not known. The table came from immunoSEQ multiplex PCR; TCRdb's copy has only in-frame clones and leaves some out. The sample yields 60,000 or so clones, 82% seen once. The sample's time point: week 5, during vaccination. The investigators gave 300 ug of mutant IDH1 20-mer peptide in each vaccine dose, together with topical imiquimod. This sample is drawn from a study of a mutant IDH1 vaccine in newly diagnosed glioma. Trimming cost V 6 bases and J 0 bases, with 18 bases left between them. The germline CDR1 and CDR2 sequences are SGHVS and FNYEAQ. This CDR3 is built from 18 residues.

This chain connects TRBV7-6 to TRBJ2-6; D gene unclear. The sequenced sample was PBMCs, obtained from a glioma patient whose treatment included an IDH1 peptide vaccine. The clonotype comes from a woman in her late teens or twenties with glioma. Some clones in this sample may be carry-over from other donors' samples. For the CDR3, the DNA is TGTGCCAGCAGTCGCTGGCCAGCTATGAGCTCTGGGGCCAACGTCCTGACTTTC. This encodes CASSRWPAMSSGANVLTF.